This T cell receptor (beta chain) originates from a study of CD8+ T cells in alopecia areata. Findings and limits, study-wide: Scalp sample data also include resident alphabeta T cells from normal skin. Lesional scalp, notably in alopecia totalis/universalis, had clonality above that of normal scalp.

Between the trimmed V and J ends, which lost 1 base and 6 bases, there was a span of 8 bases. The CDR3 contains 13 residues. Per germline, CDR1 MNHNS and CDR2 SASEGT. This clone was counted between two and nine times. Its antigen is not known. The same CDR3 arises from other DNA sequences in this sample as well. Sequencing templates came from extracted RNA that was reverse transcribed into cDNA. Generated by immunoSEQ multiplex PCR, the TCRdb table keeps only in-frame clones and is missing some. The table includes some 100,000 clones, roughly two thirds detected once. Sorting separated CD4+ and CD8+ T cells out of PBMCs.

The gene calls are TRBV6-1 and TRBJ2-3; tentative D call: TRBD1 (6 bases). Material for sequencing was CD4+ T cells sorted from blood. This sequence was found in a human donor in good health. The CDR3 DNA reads TGTGCCAGCAGTGAAGGAACAGGGGATACGCAGTATTTT. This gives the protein CASSEGTGDTQYF.